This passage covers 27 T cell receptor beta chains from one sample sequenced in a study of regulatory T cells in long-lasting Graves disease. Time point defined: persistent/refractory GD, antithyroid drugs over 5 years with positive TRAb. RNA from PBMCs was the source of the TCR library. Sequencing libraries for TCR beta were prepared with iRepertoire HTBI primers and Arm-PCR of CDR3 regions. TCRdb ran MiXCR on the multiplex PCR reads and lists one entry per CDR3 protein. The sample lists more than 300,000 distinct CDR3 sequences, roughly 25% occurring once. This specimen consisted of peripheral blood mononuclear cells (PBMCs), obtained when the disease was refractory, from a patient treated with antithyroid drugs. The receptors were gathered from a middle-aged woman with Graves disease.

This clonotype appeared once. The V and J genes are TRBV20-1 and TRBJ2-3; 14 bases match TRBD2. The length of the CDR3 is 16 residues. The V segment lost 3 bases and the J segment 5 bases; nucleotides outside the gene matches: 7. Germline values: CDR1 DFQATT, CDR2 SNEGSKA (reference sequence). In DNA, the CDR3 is TGCAGTGCTAGGGGACTAGCGGGAGTGGTTGGAGATACGCAGTATTTT. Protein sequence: CSARGLAGVVGDTQYF.

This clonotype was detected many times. CDR3 amino acids: CASSLGGVRERQETQYF. CDR3 sequence (DNA): TGTGCCAGCAGCTTAGGCGGGGTTCGGGAGCGGCAAGAGACCCAGTACTTC. The chain employs TRBV11-2 and TRBJ2-5; a weak D match, TRBD2 (6 bases). This CDR3 comprises 17 residues. V was pared by 1 base and J by 2 bases, with 17 bases between. Per the germline V gene, CDR1 is SGHAT and CDR2 is FQNNGV.

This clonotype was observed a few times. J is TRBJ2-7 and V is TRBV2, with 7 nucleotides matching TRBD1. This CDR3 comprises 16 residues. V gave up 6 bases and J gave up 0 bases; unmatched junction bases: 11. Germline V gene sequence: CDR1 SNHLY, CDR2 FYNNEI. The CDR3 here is CASSLGQELNSYEQYF. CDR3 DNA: TGTGCCAGCAGCTTAGGACAGGAACTTAACTCCTACGAGCAGTACTTC.

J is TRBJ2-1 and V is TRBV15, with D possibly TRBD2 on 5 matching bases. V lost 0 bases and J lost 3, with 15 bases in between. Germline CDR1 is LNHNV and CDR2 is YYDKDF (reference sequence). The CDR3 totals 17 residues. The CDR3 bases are TGTGCCACCAGCAGAGAGGCTCGAGCGGCACTCTACAATGAGCAGTTCTTC. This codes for CATSREARAALYNEQFF.

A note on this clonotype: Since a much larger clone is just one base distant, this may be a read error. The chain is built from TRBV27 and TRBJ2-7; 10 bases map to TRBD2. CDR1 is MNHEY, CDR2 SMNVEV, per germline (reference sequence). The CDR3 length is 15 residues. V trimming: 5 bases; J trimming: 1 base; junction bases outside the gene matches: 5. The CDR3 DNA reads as TGTGCCAGCAGTCTAGCGGGAGTGGGGTCCTACGAGCAGTACTTC. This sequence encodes CASSLAGVGSYEQYF.

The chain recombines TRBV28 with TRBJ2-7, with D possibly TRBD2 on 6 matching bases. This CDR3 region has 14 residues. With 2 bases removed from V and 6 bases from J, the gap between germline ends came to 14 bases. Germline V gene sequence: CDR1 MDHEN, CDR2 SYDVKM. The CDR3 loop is CASSLTGVNSEQYF. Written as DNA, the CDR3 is TGTGCCAGCAGTTTAACGGGAGTGAATTCCGAGCAGTACTTC.

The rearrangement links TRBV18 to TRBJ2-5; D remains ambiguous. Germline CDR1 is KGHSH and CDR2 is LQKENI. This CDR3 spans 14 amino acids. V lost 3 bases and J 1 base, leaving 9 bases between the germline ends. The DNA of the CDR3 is TGTGCCAGCTCACCCCTGACTCGCCAAGAGACCCAGTACTTC. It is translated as CASSPLTRQETQYF.

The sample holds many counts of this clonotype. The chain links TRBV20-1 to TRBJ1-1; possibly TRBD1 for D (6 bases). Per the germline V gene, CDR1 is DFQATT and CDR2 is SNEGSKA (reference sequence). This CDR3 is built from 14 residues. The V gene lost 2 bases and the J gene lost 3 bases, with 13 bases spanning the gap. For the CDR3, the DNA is TGCAGTGCTAGAACAGGGTCGAAGGACACTGAAGCTTTCTTT. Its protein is CSARTGSKDTEAFF.

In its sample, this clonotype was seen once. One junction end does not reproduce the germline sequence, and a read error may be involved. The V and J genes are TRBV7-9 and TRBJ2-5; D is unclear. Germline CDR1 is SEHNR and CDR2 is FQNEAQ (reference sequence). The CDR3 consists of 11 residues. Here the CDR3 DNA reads TGTGCCAGCAGCTTAGTGGAGACCCGGTACTTC. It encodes CASSLVETRYF.

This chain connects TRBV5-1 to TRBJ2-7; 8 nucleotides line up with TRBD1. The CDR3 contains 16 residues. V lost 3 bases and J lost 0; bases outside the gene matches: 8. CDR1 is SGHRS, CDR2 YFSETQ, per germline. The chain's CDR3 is CASSWTGLGSSYEQYF. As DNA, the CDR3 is TGCGCCAGCAGCTGGACAGGGTTGGGGAGCTCCTACGAGCAGTACTTC.

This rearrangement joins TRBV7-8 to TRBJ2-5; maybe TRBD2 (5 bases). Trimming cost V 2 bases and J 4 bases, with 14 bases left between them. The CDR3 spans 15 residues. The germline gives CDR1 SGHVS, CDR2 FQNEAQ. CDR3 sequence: CASSLLFGELETQYF. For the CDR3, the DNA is TGTGCCAGCAGCTTATTGTTCGGGGAACTAGAGACCCAGTACTTC.

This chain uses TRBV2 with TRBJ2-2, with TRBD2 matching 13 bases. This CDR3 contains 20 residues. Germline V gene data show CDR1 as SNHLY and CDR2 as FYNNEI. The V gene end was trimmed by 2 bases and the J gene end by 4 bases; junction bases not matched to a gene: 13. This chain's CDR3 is CASSEWTSGSWSFFTGELFF. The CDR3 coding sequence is TGTGCCAGCAGTGAATGGACTAGCGGGAGTTGGTCCTTCTTCACCGGGGAGCTGTTTTTT.

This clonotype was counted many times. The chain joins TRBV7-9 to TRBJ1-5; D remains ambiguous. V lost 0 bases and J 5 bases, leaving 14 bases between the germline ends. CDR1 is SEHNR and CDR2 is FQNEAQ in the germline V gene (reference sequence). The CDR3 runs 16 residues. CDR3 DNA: TGTGCCAGCAGCTTAGCGTACAAGGGCAAGTATCAGCCCCAGCATTTT. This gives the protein CASSLAYKGKYQPQHF.

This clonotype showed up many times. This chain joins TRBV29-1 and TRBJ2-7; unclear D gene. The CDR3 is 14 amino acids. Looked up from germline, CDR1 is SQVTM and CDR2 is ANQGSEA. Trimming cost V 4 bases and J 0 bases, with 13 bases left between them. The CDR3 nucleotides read TGCAGCGTTGTGGTCAGCGACTTCTCCTACGAGCAGTACTTC. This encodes CSVVVSDFSYEQYF.

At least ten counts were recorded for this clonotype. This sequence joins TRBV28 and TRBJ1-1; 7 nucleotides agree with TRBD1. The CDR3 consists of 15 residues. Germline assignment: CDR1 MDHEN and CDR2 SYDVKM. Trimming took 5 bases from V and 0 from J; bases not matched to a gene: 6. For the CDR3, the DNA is TGTGCCAGCAGTCCCCCGGACAGGATGAACACTGAAGCTTTCTTT. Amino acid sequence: CASSPPDRMNTEAFF.

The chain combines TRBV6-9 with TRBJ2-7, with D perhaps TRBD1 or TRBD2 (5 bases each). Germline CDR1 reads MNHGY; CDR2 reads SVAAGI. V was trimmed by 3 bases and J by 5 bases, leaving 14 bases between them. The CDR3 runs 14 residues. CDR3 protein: CASSYYWGWDEQYF. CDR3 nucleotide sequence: TGTGCCAGCAGTTACTACTGGGGGTGGGACGAGCAGTACTTC.

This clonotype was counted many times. Here the CDR3 reads CASSASSGYEQYF. In DNA form, the CDR3 reads TGTGCCAGCAGCGCCTCTAGTGGCTACGAGCAGTACTTC. The chain couples TRBV11-2 to TRBJ2-7, with unresolved D. Trimming pared 5 bases from V and 3 bases from J, leaving 11 bases between. The germline gives CDR1 SGHAT, CDR2 FQNNGV. The CDR3 covers 13 residues.

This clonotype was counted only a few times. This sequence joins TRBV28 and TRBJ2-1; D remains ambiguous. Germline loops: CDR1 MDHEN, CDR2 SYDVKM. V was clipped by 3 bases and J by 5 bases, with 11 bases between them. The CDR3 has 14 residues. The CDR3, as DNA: TGTGCCAGCAGTTTCAGTGGGAAAAACAATGAGCAGTTCTTC. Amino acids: CASSFSGKNNEQFF. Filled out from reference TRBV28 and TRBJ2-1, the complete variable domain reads DVKVTQSSRYLVKRTGEKVFLECVQDMDHENMFWYRQDPGLGLRLIYFSYDVKMKEKGDIPEGYSVSREKKERFSLILESASTNQTSMYLCASSFSGKNNEQFFGPGTRLTVL.

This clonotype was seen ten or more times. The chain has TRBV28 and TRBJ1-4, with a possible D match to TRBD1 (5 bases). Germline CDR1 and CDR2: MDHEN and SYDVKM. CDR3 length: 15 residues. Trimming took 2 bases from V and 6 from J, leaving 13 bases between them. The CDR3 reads CASSLGAGSYEKLFF. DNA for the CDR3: TGTGCCAGCAGTTTAGGGGCAGGATCGTATGAAAAACTGTTTTTT.

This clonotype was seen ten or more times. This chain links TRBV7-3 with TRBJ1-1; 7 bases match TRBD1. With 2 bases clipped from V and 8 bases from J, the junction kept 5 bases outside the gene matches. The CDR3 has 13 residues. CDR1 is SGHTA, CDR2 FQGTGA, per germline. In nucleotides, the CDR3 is TGTGCCAGCAGCTTAGACAGGGAGGGAGAAGCTTTCTTT. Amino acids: CASSLDREGEAFF.

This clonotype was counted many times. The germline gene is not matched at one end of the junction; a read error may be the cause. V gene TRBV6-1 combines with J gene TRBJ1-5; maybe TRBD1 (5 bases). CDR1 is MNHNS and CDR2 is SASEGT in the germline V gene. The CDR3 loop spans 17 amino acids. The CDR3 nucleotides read TGTGCCAGCAGTGGGCCCGGGGGACCCTATAGCGATCAGCCCCAGCATTTT. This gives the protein CASSGPGGPYSDQPQHF.

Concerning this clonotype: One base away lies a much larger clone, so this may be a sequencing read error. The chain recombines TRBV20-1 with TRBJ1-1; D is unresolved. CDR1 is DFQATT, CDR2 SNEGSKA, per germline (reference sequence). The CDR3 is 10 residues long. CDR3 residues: CSARNAEVFF. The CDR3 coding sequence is TGCAGTGCTAGAAATGCTGAAGTTTTCTTT.

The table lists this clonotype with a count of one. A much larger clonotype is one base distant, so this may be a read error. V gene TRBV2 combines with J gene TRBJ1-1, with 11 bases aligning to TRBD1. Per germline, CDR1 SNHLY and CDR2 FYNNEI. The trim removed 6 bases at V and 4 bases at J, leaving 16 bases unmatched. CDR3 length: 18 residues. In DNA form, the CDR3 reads TGTGCCAGCAGCTCCCCTCGCGGGACAGGGGGTTCGAGCACTGAAGCTTTCTTT. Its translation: CASSSPRGTGGSSTEAFF.

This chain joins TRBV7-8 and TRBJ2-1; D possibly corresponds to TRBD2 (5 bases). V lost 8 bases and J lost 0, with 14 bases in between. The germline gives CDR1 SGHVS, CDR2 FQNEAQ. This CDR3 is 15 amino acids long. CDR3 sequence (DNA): TGTGCCAGCCACCTCAAGCGGATCTCCTACAATGAGCAGTTCTTC. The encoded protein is CASHLKRISYNEQFF.

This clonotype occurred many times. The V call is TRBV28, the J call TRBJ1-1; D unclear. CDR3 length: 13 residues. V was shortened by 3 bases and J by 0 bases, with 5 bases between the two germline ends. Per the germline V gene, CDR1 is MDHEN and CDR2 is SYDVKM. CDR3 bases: TGTGCCAGCAGTTTCCATATGAACACTGAAGCTTTCTTT. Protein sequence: CASSFHMNTEAFF.

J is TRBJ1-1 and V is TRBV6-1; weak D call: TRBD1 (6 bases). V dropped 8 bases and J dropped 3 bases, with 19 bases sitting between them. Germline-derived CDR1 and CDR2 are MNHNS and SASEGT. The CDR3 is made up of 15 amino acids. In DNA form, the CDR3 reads TGTGCCAGCTTAAAACAAATAACAGGGTACACTGAAGCTTTCTTT. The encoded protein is CASLKQITGYTEAFF.

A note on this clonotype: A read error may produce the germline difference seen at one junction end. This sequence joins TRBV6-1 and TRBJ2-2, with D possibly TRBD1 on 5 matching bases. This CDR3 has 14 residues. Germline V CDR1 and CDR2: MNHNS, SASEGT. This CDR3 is CVSSPRENTGELFF. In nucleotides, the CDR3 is TGTGTCAGCAGCCCCAGGGAGAACACCGGGGAGCTGTTTTTT.